The T cell receptor beta chain described here comes from a study of T cells in Graves' hyperthyroidism and ophthalmopathy. From RNA transcripts, TCR beta CDR3 regions were amplified. The HTBI primer set was used in a first-round RT-PCR of the TCR CDR3. TCRdb itself ran the multiplex PCR reads through MiXCR, one entry per CDR3 protein. The sample holds a few hundred thousand distinct CDR3 sequences, roughly 15% seen once. In germline, CDR1 is GTSNPN, CDR2 SVGIG (reference sequence). Between the trimmed V and J ends, which lost 0 bases and 3 bases, there was a span of 8 bases. The CDR3 is 13 residues long. This clonotype was detected ten times or more. A patient was excluded if there was uncontrolled infection, other autoimmune disease, pregnancy or lactation.

This chain connects TRBV30 to TRBJ2-5; D not certain. This sequence was found in a woman between 25 and 40 years old with Graves' ophthalmopathy. What was sequenced was blood. The CDR3 bases are TGTGCCTGGAGTGTGGGCCTAGAAGAGACCCAGTACTTC. It is translated as CAWSVGLEETQYF.